A single sample is the source of the 12 T cell receptor beta chains below, sequenced in a study of T cell responses to AZD1222 COVID-19 vaccine. Data came from immunoSEQ multiplex PCR; TCRdb stores just in-frame clones and leaves some out. The sample consists of some 80,000 clones, around 90% of them appearing once. Sample: peripheral blood, taken on day 0 of MenACWY control vaccination. The origin of the receptors is an adult in good health.

As concerns this clone: Distinct nucleotide sequences in the sample also encode this CDR3. The chain links TRBV28 to TRBJ1-4; 7 bases agree with TRBD1. This CDR3 has 15 residues. Germline CDR1 reads MDHEN; CDR2 reads SYDVKM. Germline trimming cut 2 bases from V and 5 bases from J; bases unmatched to any gene: 5. The CDR3 spells CASSLPPGGNEKLFF. Here the CDR3 DNA reads TGTGCCAGCAGTTTACCGCCAGGGGGAAATGAAAAACTGTTTTTT.

This chain links TRBV19 with TRBJ2-7, with 9 nucleotides matching TRBD1. Germline loops: CDR1 LNHDA, CDR2 SQIVND (reference sequence). This CDR3 contains 15 residues. Trimming cost V 4 bases and J 3 bases; bases outside gene matches: 7. CDR3 loop: CASSRPTGGRYEQYF. DNA of the CDR3: TGTGCCAGTAGTAGGCCGACAGGGGGTCGCTACGAGCAGTACTTC. Looking up the rest from reference TRBV19 and TRBJ2-7 gives the full variable domain: DGGITQSPKYLFRKEGQNVTLSCEQNLNHDAMYWYRQDPGQGLRLIYYSQIVNDFQKGDIAEGYSVSREKKESFPLTVTSAQKNPTAFYLCASSRPTGGRYEQYFGPGTRLTVT.

This chain joins TRBV6-5 and TRBJ1-2; no clear D gene. V was clipped by 0 bases and J by 10 bases, with 9 bases between them. The CDR3 consists of 12 residues. CDR1 is MNHEY and CDR2 is SVGAGI in the germline V gene. Here the CDR3 DNA reads TGTGCCAGCAGTTACTCGTCCTTTATCTACACCTTC. Translating gives CASSYSSFIYTF.

The J gene is TRBJ2-1, the V gene TRBV30, with D perhaps TRBD2 (5 bases). This CDR3 has 13 residues. Looked up from germline, CDR1 is GTSNPN and CDR2 is SVGIG (reference sequence). The V end lost 3 bases, the J end lost 7 bases, and 13 bases lay between the germline ends. The CDR3 is CAWSLGLYNEQFF. The DNA for the CDR3 is TGTGCCTGGAGCCTAGGACTCTATAATGAGCAGTTCTTC.

Worth noting for this clone: One end of the junction does not line up with germline, which may come from a read error. This chain links TRBV6-5 with TRBJ1-4; 7 nucleotides line up with TRBD1. The CDR3 contains 14 residues. Germline V lookup: CDR1 MNHEY, CDR2 SVGAGI. Here the CDR3 DNA reads TGTGCCAGCAGGGGCACCGGGACAGATCGGATTTGTTCATTT. This codes for CASRGTGTDRICSF.

The V gene is TRBV19, the J gene TRBJ1-5, with D hard to call. V dropped 3 bases and J dropped 4 bases, with 10 bases sitting between them. CDR3 length: 14 residues. Germline CDR1 is LNHDA and CDR2 is SQIVND (reference sequence). The CDR3 reads CASSIVSVNQPQHF. CDR3 bases: TGTGCCAGTAGTATTGTCAGCGTGAATCAGCCCCAGCATTTT.

V usage is TRBV18 and J usage is TRBJ1-6; D gene ambiguous. Trimming removed 2 bases from V and 5 bases from J, with 13 bases in between. Germline lookup yields CDR1 KGHSH and CDR2 LQKENI. The CDR3 contains 16 residues. The CDR3 sequence: CASSPGVASNNSPLHF. Here the CDR3 DNA reads TGTGCCAGCTCACCAGGGGTAGCGAGTAATAATTCACCCCTCCACTTT.

The chain combines TRBV7-9 with TRBJ1-5; possibly TRBD1 for D (6 bases). The CDR3 has 15 residues. With 1 base removed from V and 6 bases from J, the gap between germline ends came to 13 bases. In germline, CDR1 is SEHNR, CDR2 FQNEAQ (reference sequence). The CDR3 DNA is TGTGCCAGCAGCTTAGGGACAGCTAGAGGTCAGCCCCAGCATTTT. Residues: CASSLGTARGQPQHF.

This chain uses TRBV13 with TRBJ2-1, with D uncertain. Between the trimmed V and J ends, which lost 0 bases and 10 bases, there was a span of 10 bases. This CDR3 comprises 13 residues. The germline gives CDR1 PRHDT, CDR2 FYEKMQ (reference sequence). The CDR3 nucleotides read TGTGCCAGCAGCTTAGGGGCTGCTTACGAGCAGTTCTTC. Its protein product is CASSLGAAYEQFF.

This clone has a handful of counts. The rearrangement uses TRBV6-4 and TRBJ1-2; TRBD1 aligns across 11 bases. The germline V gene encodes CDR1 MRHNA and CDR2 SNTAGT. The CDR3 extends over 16 amino acids. J gave up 4 bases and V 9 bases, and 13 bases lay outside the gene matches. The CDR3, as DNA: TGTGCCAGTAAGCAAACCGGGACAGGGGGTGCCTATGGCTACACCTTC. Amino acid sequence: CASKQTGTGGAYGYTF.

This chain connects TRBV15 to TRBJ1-6, with unresolved D. Germline loops: CDR1 LNHNV, CDR2 YYDKDF (reference sequence). V lost 0 bases to trimming and J lost 0 bases, with 24 bases between them. The CDR3 is 22 amino acids. As DNA, the CDR3 is TGTGCCACCAGCAGAGATGCACACCGCGTCCCAGCACAAAGCTCCTATAATTCACCCCTCCACTTT. As protein: CATSRDAHRVPAQSSYNSPLHF.

V usage is TRBV27 and J usage is TRBJ2-7; 10 bases are a match to TRBD2. The V and J ends lost 5 bases and 2 bases, in that order; junction bases with no gene match: 6. CDR3 size: 15 residues. CDR1 is MNHEY and CDR2 is SMNVEV in the germline V gene (reference sequence). The CDR3 DNA reads TGTGCCAGCAGTCCATTCGGGACTAGCGCCTACGAGCAGTACTTC. It translates to CASSPFGTSAYEQYF.